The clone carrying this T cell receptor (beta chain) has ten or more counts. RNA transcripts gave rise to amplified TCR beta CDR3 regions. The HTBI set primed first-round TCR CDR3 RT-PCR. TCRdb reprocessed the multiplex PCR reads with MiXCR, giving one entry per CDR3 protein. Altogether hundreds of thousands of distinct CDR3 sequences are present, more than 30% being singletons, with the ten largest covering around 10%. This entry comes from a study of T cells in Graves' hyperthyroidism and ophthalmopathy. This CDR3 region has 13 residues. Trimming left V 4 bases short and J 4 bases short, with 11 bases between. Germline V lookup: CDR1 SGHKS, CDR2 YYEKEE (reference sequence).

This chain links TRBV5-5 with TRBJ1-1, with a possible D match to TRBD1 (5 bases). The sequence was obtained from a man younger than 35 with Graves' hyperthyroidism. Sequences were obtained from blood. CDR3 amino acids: CASSQGEGTEAFF. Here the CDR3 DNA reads TGTGCCAGCAGCCAGGGAGAGGGCACTGAAGCTTTCTTT.